The clone carrying this T cell receptor beta chain was counted once. Its antigen is undetermined. No patient had received any treatment before thyroid surgery. Methods used by the authors: Building a distant-metastasis classifier for papillary thyroid cancer drew on CDR3 differences across clinicopathological groups. TCRdb re-called clones via MiXCR from the PCR reads. TCRdb assigned the V and J calls; the authors' analysis was not used. The profile covers roughly 20,000 clones, with about a third appearing a single time and around 30% taken by the ten largest. The record originates from a study of metastatic and nonmetastatic thyroid tumors. At the level of the study: The authors compared repertoires across blood and tumor or nodule tissue from malignant and benign thyroid patients. Study observations and caveats: Versus benign nodules, malignant thyroid tumors reportedly had significantly higher TCR beta diversity, in blood and tumor.

The germline CDR1 and CDR2 sequences are SGHVS and FQNEAQ. The CDR3 loop spans 13 amino acids. With 3 bases removed from V and 3 bases from J, the gap between germline ends came to 6 bases. The sample taken for sequencing was tumor tissue. The chain uses TRBV7-8 and TRBJ1-5; D ambiguous. This sequence was found in a female donor with papillary thyroid cancer or a benign thyroid nodule (not recorded which). Some clones in this sample may be carry-over from other donors' samples. Written as DNA, the CDR3 is TGTGCCAGCAGCTTGGACCTCAATCAGCCCCAGCATTTT. This translates into CASSLDLNQPQHF.